Detailed here is one T cell receptor (beta chain). Its antigen is unknown. CDR3 length: 15 residues. The germline gives CDR1 SGHRS, CDR2 YFSETQ. The ends were cut back, 4 bases at V and 0 bases at J, with 12 bases in the middle. The data derive from a study of beta chain features in type 1 diabetes. Cells sorted by CD45RO/CCR7/CD25/CD127/CD95/CD27 comprised CD4+ naive, central memory, regulatory and stem cell-like memory cells. Expressed TCRB transcripts were sequenced because the entire RNA isolate underwent reverse transcription. Generated by immunoSEQ multiplex PCR, the TCRdb table keeps only in-frame clones and is missing some. The sample shows hundreds of thousands of clones, roughly an eighth of them seen only once. Study results and caveats: Patients with Type 1 diabetes showed moderately but significantly shorter TCRB CDR3s in all four CD4+ subsets.

The chain employs TRBV5-1 and TRBJ2-3, with D unclear. The source is a man aged 18 to 30 with type 1 diabetes. The sample taken for sequencing was naive CD4+ T cells from blood. The CDR3 sequence is CASSLINPSTDTQYF. DNA of the CDR3: TGCGCCAGCAGCCTTATCAACCCCAGCACAGATACGCAGTATTTT.